This TCR beta chain was observed in a study of blood T cells in healthy people across ages. Broader study findings: Among long-lived donors, naive CD4+ cells were more numerous and diversity higher than in aged donors. Reliance upon unsorted PBMCs precluded definitive naive versus antigen-experienced comparison.

With respect to this clonotype: Its target is not known.

It was with a sample-barcoded 5' primer and a J-beta primer mix that a second PCR of about 6 to 12 cycles was run. Researchers report that each sample yielded at least 2.5 million CDR3-containing paired-end reads. Via MiXCR, TCRdb re-called the 5' RACE reads, giving one row per CDR3 protein. The data contain some 940,000 distinct CDR3 sequences, roughly 29% of them seen just once; the ten biggest clones take up 10% to 13%. For every donor, a draw yielded around 9.4 milliliters of peripheral blood. In germline, CDR1 is LGHDT, CDR2 YNNKEL (reference sequence). After removal of 2 bases from V and 3 bases from J, the junction contained 4 bases not matched to a gene. CDR3 length: 15 residues. These data were also filed under a second study, of T cells of mothers and their children.

The receptor was derived from a middle-aged woman in good health. The chain joins TRBV3-1 to TRBJ1-1, with 9 nucleotides matching TRBD1. The specimen sequenced was blood. The CDR3 DNA sequence: TGTGCCAGCAGCCAAACAGGGGGCGCCTACACTGAAGCTTTCTTT. Its translation: CASSQTGGAYTEAFF.